This section outlines one T cell receptor beta chain sequence together with its context. This sample is part of a study of blood T cell repertoires in COVID-19. Study as a whole: PBMCs, B-cell-depleted T cells, or T cells provided the cDNA or gDNA that made up the material.

Assay used: immunoSEQ multiplex PCR; TCRdb lists only in-frame clones, some missing. This sample has some 110,000 clones, with about 86% found just once. V lost 6 bases to trimming and J lost 4 bases, with 7 bases between them. The CDR3 covers 12 residues. This TCR was sampled from a man of 80 years or more with acute or convalescent COVID-19. This chain joins TRBV12-3 or TRBV12-4 and TRBJ1-5; D unclear. Sequenced material: peripheral blood. As DNA, the CDR3 is TGTGCCAGCAGGCCGGGAAATCAGCCCCAGCATTTT. This translates into CASRPGNQPQHF.